This TCR beta chain is drawn from a study of T cells after yellow fever vaccination. General study results and limits: FACS-sorted repertoires might harbor abundant contaminating clonotypes from the bulk population.

Trimming cost V 2 bases and J 0 bases, with 20 bases left between them. CDR3 length equals 18 residues. Looked up from germline, CDR1 is DFQATT and CDR2 is SNEGSKA (reference sequence). This clonotype was seen only a few times. Its antigen is unknown. Template-switching 5'RACE yielded the TCR cDNA; a universal primer site and UMIs were added in the process. TCRdb reanalysed the 5' RACE reads using MiXCR and keeps one entry per CDR3 protein. The data contain about 310,000 distinct CDR3 sequences, around 4% of them singletons. This clonotype originated in a man between 18 and 35 years old who received the YFV17D yellow fever vaccine. The gene calls are TRBV20-1 and TRBJ1-3; a possible D gene is TRBD1 (6 bases). The starting material was PBMCs, obtained on the day of the yellow fever booster vaccination. The CDR3 nucleotides are TGCAGTGCTAGAAGGCAGTTGGGGACACCAATCTCTGGAAACACCATATATTTT. Translating gives CSARRQLGTPISGNTIYF.